What follows is one T cell receptor (beta chain) and its context. Its target is unknown. The junction had 3 bases not matched to a gene; V was cut back by 1 base and J by 5 bases. The germline CDR1 and CDR2 sequences are MNHEY and SMNVEV (reference sequence). The CDR3 is 14 residues long. This specimen belongs to a study of T cells in Graves' hyperthyroidism and ophthalmopathy. Points from the study as a whole: With a median lead of around 5.9 months before onset, the model predicted ophthalmopathy.

Researchers took RNA transcripts and amplified the TCR beta CDR3 regions from them. When the TCR CDR3 underwent first-round RT-PCR, the HTBI primer set was used. From the multiplex PCR reads, TCRdb called clonotypes with MiXCR, one entry per CDR3 protein. The table lists 200,000 to 250,000 distinct CDR3 sequences, about 17% of them singletons. The source is a man aged 35-49 years with Graves' hyperthyroidism. The chain combines TRBV27 with TRBJ2-7; 9 nucleotides line up with TRBD1. Material for sequencing was blood. CDR3 sequence reads: CASSLLGQGNEQYF. CDR3 in DNA: TGTGCCAGCAGTTTATTAGGACAGGGGAACGAGCAGTACTTC.